The sequence of this T cell receptor (beta chain) was determined in a study of molecular identifiers for immune sequencing clone quantification. Study context: Four portions were sequenced after RNA from roughly 20,000 or 100,000 naive CD8 cells was split five ways in replicates. Broader study findings: In naive cells, clones above 20 RNA copies held under 1% of molecules, whereas in effector cells they held over 97%.

The authors gated naive CD8 T cells as CD8+CD4-CCR7+CD45RA+ for sorting. This clonotype was detected a few times. The antigen is undetermined. The junction shows a germline mismatch at one end, possibly a read error. Previously described methods and listed TCR primers were employed for the bulk TCR libraries. TCRdb used MiXCR to reprocess the PCR reads, holding one entry per CDR3 protein. The profile shows around 320,000 distinct CDR3 sequences, 24% of them singletons. The TCR sequence derives from a human donor in good health. Some libraries in this study had Jurkat cell RNA spiked in. Specimen: naive CD8+ T cells from blood, with Jurkat cell RNA spiked in. Subset of the sample: FACS-sorted CD8+CD4-CCR7+CD45RA+ naive T cells.

CDR3: CASSLGGGSPRAEAFF. CDR3 nucleotides: TGTGCCAGCAGCCTAGGGGGGGGGTCCCCGAGGGCTGAAGCTTTCTTT. This rearrangement joins TRBV13 to TRBJ1-1; perhaps TRBD1 as D (6 bases). The CDR3 spans 16 residues. The germline CDR1 and CDR2 sequences are PRHDT and FYEKMQ (reference sequence).